This note documents a single TCR beta chain sequence. This entry is derived from a study of T cell changes during pregnancy in multiple sclerosis. Data came from immunoSEQ multiplex PCR; TCRdb stores just in-frame clones and leaves some out. This table has 55,000 or so clones, 80% to 95% appearing once. The ends were cut back, 4 bases at V and 2 bases at J, with 11 bases in the middle. The germline V gene encodes CDR1 SNHLY and CDR2 FYNNEI. This CDR3 contains 14 residues. This receptor was identified in a female donor in good health, enrolled as a control in a pregnancy study. This material consisted of CD4+ T cells from peripheral blood mononuclear cells, taken after pregnancy. The J gene is TRBJ1-1, the V gene TRBV2; D is possibly TRBD1 (6 bases). CDR3 protein: CASSVRGSNTEAFF. The CDR3 DNA is TGTGCCAGCAGTGTCAGGGGCTCTAACACTGAAGCTTTCTTT.